One sample yielded the 21 T cell receptor beta chains listed below, sequenced in a study of CD8 T cells in ankylosing spondylitis. One entry per CDR3 protein results from TCRdb running MiXCR on the 5' RACE reads. The sample holds about 200,000 distinct CDR3 sequences, around 13% seen once. The sequenced sample was blood, either unsorted or a sorted T cell fraction (not recorded which). The receptors were sampled from a male donor with ankylosing spondylitis or in good health (not recorded which).

This clonotype was counted at least ten times. This chain uses TRBV2 with TRBJ2-3, with D possibly matching TRBD2 (6 bases). Germline values: CDR1 SNHLY, CDR2 FYNNEI. Trimming stripped 2 bases from V and 0 bases from J, with 9 bases between. CDR3 length equals 15 residues. The CDR3 DNA reads as TGTGCCAGCAGTGAATTTGCGGGGAGCACAGATACGCAGTATTTT. Its translation is CASSEFAGSTDTQYF.

The V gene is TRBV7-9, the J gene TRBJ2-1, with 8 nucleotides matching TRBD1. Looked up from germline, CDR1 is SEHNR and CDR2 is FQNEAQ (reference sequence). Trimming removed 5 bases from V and 5 bases from J; junction bases left unmatched: 8. This CDR3 contains 15 residues. The CDR3 bases are TGTGCCAGCAGCCGTCCGGGACAGGAGGACAATGAGCAGTTCTTC. Translated: CASSRPGQEDNEQFF.

The chain has TRBV2 and TRBJ1-1; 10 bases align to TRBD1. Germline CDR1 and CDR2: SNHLY and FYNNEI. Losses at the gene ends were 6 bases for V and 6 bases for J; bases not matched to a gene: 7. CDR3 size: 14 residues. For the CDR3, the DNA is TGTGCCAGCAGGGAGACCGGACAGGGGGCTGAAGCTTTCTTT. This codes for CASRETGQGAEAFF.

This clonotype was seen only a few times. The rearrangement joins TRBV7-8 to TRBJ1-4; 7 bases line up with TRBD1. The CDR3 runs 17 residues. Trimming cost V 2 bases and J 0 bases; bases outside gene matches: 6. Germline values: CDR1 SGHVS, CDR2 FQNEAQ. CDR3 residues: CASSLQGGEATNEKLFF. In DNA form, the CDR3 reads TGTGCCAGCAGCTTACAGGGGGGGGAAGCAACTAATGAAAAACTGTTTTTT.

This clonotype has just a few counts. The V gene is TRBV6-1, the J gene TRBJ2-7; tentative D call: TRBD2 (5 bases). The CDR3 spans 14 residues. Germline CDR1 is MNHNS and CDR2 is SASEGT. The ends were cut back, 2 bases at V and 3 bases at J, with 11 bases in the middle. CDR3 protein: CASSEWTVNYEQYF. The CDR3 bases are TGTGCCAGCAGTGAATGGACTGTTAACTACGAGCAGTACTTC.

The J gene is TRBJ2-2, the V gene TRBV5-1; D unclear. Trimming pared 2 bases from V and 7 bases from J, leaving 12 bases between. The CDR3 runs 14 residues. In germline, CDR1 is SGHRS, CDR2 YFSETQ. CDR3 nucleotides: TGCGCCAGCAGCTTTGAGTTACCTAACGGGGAGCTGTTTTTT. Protein: CASSFELPNGELFF.

This clonotype has a handful of counts. J is TRBJ2-2 and V is TRBV12-3 or TRBV12-4; D is unresolved. The CDR3 covers 14 residues. Deletions cut 6 bases from V and 6 bases from J, with 14 bases between. The CDR3 spells CASSLQVLPGELFF. In DNA, the CDR3 is TGTGCCAGCAGCCTCCAGGTATTACCCGGGGAGCTGTTTTTT.

In this sample, this clonotype turned up a few times. This sequence joins TRBV12-3 or TRBV12-4 and TRBJ2-6; tentatively, D is TRBD1 or TRBD2 (6 bases each). Trimming shortened V by 11 bases and J by 4 bases, and 21 bases separated the two germline ends. This CDR3 is 16 amino acids long. This chain's CDR3 is CAVWGRGPSGANVLTF. In DNA form, the CDR3 reads TGTGCCGTGTGGGGTCGGGGGCCCTCCGGGGCCAACGTCCTGACTTTC.

This clonotype was observed at least ten times. The genes are TRBV29-1 and TRBJ2-1; possibly TRBD2 for D (6 bases). The V gene's germline CDR1 is SQVTM and CDR2 ANQGSEA. This CDR3 spans 16 amino acids. The V end was cut by 5 bases, the J end by 1 base, with 18 bases between. The CDR3: CSVLGLPVGSYNEQFF. CDR3 in DNA: TGCAGCGTTCTGGGACTTCCGGTGGGATCCTACAATGAGCAGTTCTTC.

This clonotype was observed many times. The gene calls are TRBV15 and TRBJ1-5; D is unclear. Germline V gene sequence: CDR1 LNHNV, CDR2 YYDKDF (reference sequence). The CDR3 totals 8 residues. The chain's CDR3 is CSNQPQHF. DNA for the CDR3: TGTAGCAATCAGCCCCAGCATTTT.

This chain joins TRBV11-2 and TRBJ2-1, with 11 bases that match TRBD2. V shed 1 base, J shed 3 bases, and the junction held 5 bases outside the gene matches. CDR1 SGHAT and CDR2 FQNNGV come from the germline V gene. The CDR3 extends over 17 amino acids. CDR3 in amino acids: CASSLARTSGYYNEQFF. DNA for the CDR3: TGTGCCAGCAGCTTAGCCAGGACTAGCGGGTACTACAATGAGCAGTTCTTC.

This clonotype came up many times. The CDR3 protein is CASRFVGIERRPSGHEQFF. The CDR3 DNA reads as TGTGCCAGCAGATTTGTGGGGATTGAGCGGCGTCCCTCAGGGCATGAGCAGTTCTTC. This chain uses TRBV5-6 with TRBJ2-1; D possibly uses TRBD1 or TRBD2 (5 bases each). V was pared by 5 bases and J by 8 bases, with 32 bases between. The V gene's germline CDR1 is SGHDT and CDR2 YYEEEE. The CDR3 has 19 residues.

There are a few counts of this clonotype. J is TRBJ2-5 and V is TRBV3-1; D call uncertain. CDR3 length: 15 residues. The V gene lost 4 bases and the J gene lost 5 bases, with 17 bases spanning the gap. CDR1 and CDR2 from the germline V gene are LGHDT and YNNKEL (reference sequence). The CDR3 DNA reads as TGTGCCAGCAGCCGTGGTCTCCTCACTGGGGAGACCCAGTACTTC. Amino acids: CASSRGLLTGETQYF.

There are many counts of this clonotype. The chain carries TRBV4-1 and TRBJ2-2; D unclear. Trimming pared 0 bases from V and 4 bases from J, leaving 9 bases between. CDR3 length: 15 amino acids. Germline V CDR1 and CDR2: MGHRA, YSYEKL. The CDR3 DNA follows: TGCGCCAGCAGCCAAGACCCCAGGACCACCGGGGAGCTGTTTTTT. This sequence encodes CASSQDPRTTGELFF.

V and J are TRBV30 and TRBJ2-1; D gene ambiguous. From germline, CDR1 is GTSNPN and CDR2 SVGIG (reference sequence). V was pared by 6 bases and J by 0 bases, with 9 bases between. The CDR3 has 13 residues. CDR3 sequence reads: CACRPSSYNEQFF. CDR3 nucleotide sequence: TGTGCCTGCCGACCAAGCTCCTACAATGAGCAGTTCTTC.

The CDR3 loop is CASSDRYTGELFF. DNA of the CDR3: TGTGCCAGCAGCGATAGATACACCGGGGAGCTGTTTTTT. The rearrangement links TRBV9 to TRBJ2-2, with D unclear. There are 13 residues in the CDR3. Germline V gives CDR1 SGDLS, CDR2 YYNGEE. Trimming cost V 3 bases and J 3 bases, with 6 bases left between them.

J is TRBJ1-2 and V is TRBV4-2, with D perhaps matching TRBD1 (5 bases). Germline CDR1 and CDR2: LGHNA and YNFKEQ. V was clipped by 1 base and J by 4 bases, with 7 bases between them. The CDR3 runs to 13 residues. In nucleotides, the CDR3 is TGTGCCAGCAGCCAAGGAGGGGCCTATGGCTACACCTTC. This encodes CASSQGGAYGYTF.

The chain is built from TRBV7-8 and TRBJ2-7; possible D gene TRBD2, 5 bases. V lost 1 base and J lost 3, with 10 bases in between. The CDR3 length is 14 residues. Germline V gives CDR1 SGHVS, CDR2 FQNEAQ. Here the CDR3 DNA reads TGTGCCAGCAGCTTAGACTCTGGAGGCTACGAGCAGTACTTC. This encodes CASSLDSGGYEQYF. Together with reference TRBV7-8 and TRBJ2-7, the CDR3 gives the full variable domain: GAGVSQSPRYKVAKRGQDVALRCDPISGHVSLFWYQQALGQGPEFLTYFQNEAQLDKSGLPSDRFFAERPEGSVSTLKIQRTQQEDSAVYLCASSLDSGGYEQYFGPGTRLTVT.

This clonotype was seen more than once but under ten times. The chain has TRBV3-1 and TRBJ2-1, with D uncertain. Between the trimmed V and J ends, which lost 2 bases and 9 bases, there was a span of 8 bases. CDR3 length equals 12 residues. In germline, CDR1 is LGHDT, CDR2 YNNKEL (reference sequence). This CDR3 reads CASSQSPGEQFF. As DNA, the CDR3 is TGTGCCAGCAGCCAATCGCCGGGTGAGCAGTTCTTC.

The chain is built from TRBV7-6 and TRBJ2-3; no clear D. Deletions cut 1 base from V and 6 bases from J, with 11 bases between. CDR3 length equals 14 residues. CDR1 is SGHVS and CDR2 is FNYEAQ in the germline V gene. The CDR3 sequence is CASSLDPWADTQYF. The CDR3, as DNA: TGTGCCAGCAGCTTAGATCCCTGGGCGGATACGCAGTATTTT.

The V call is TRBV7-9, the J call TRBJ2-1; 8 nucleotides agree with TRBD1. The V gene's germline CDR1 is SEHNR and CDR2 FQNEAQ (reference sequence). This CDR3 region has 14 residues. V shed 1 base and J 15 bases; nucleotides not matched to a gene: 11. CDR3 sequence: CASSLGTGRTGPFF. CDR3 in DNA: TGTGCCAGCAGCTTAGGTACGGGGAGGACAGGGCCGTTCTTC.